Listed below are T cell receptor beta chains from one sample, sequenced in a study of glioma-infiltrating T cells after dendritic cell vaccination. Here immunoSEQ multiplex PCR was the method, and the copy in TCRdb shows in-frame clones only, minus some. The sample shows approximately 99,000 clones, around 80% of them seen only once. The input for sequencing was blood, taken after dendritic cell vaccination. The origin of the receptors is a human donor with glioblastoma. The CDR3 runs from the conserved cysteine through the conserved F or W. The order of the fields is clone size, D gene, CDR3 length, J gene, V gene, CDR3 protein, CDR3 DNA. The D gene is left open where the match is weak. The size field is filled for only some rows; it gives once, few, many or a size class.

size: .; D: .; length: 15; J: TRBJ2-1; V: TRBV11-2; CDR3: CASSLEGPSYNEQFF; DNA: TGTGCCAGCAGCTTGGAGGGCCCCTCCTACAATGAGCAGTTCTTC
size: once; D: .; length: 15; J: TRBJ2-7; V: TRBV18; CDR3: CASSPPRNSPYEQYF; DNA: TGTGCCAGCTCACCACCGCGCAATTCACCCTACGAGCAGTACTTC
size: .; D: .; length: 13; J: TRBJ1-4; V: TRBV2; CDR3: CATRQFSNEKLFF; DNA: TGTGCCACCAGACAGTTTAGTAATGAAAAACTGTTTTTT
size: .; D: .; length: 13; J: TRBJ1-2; V: TRBV5-4; CDR3: CASSLGTAYGYTF; DNA: TGTGCCAGCAGCTTGGGAACAGCCTATGGCTACACCTTC
size: .; D: .; length: 14; J: TRBJ2-7; V: TRBV6-5; CDR3: CASSNPRLVDEQYF; DNA: TGTGCCAGCAGTAACCCCCGACTCGTGGACGAGCAGTACTTC
size: .; D: TRBD1; length: 16; J: TRBJ2-7; V: TRBV5-5; CDR3: CASSSPQGAATYEQYF; DNA: TGTGCCAGCAGCTCGCCCCAGGGGGCTGCAACCTACGAGCAGTACTTC
size: .; D: .; length: 15; J: TRBJ1-3; V: TRBV18; CDR3: CASSPTARDGNTIYF; DNA: TGTGCCAGCTCACCAACCGCCAGGGATGGAAACACCATATATTTT
size: .; D: .; length: 13; J: TRBJ1-2; V: TRBV6-5; CDR3: CASSLDGFYGYTF; DNA: TGTGCCAGCAGCCTCGACGGGTTCTATGGCTACACCTTC
size: medium-sized; D: TRBD1; length: 14; J: TRBJ1-3; V: TRBV19; CDR3: CASGQGARGNTIYF; DNA: TGTGCCAGCGGACAGGGGGCTCGTGGAAACACCATATATTTT
size: once; D: TRBD1; length: 16; J: TRBJ1-2; V: TRBV5-1; CDR3: CASSLAARTGDYGYTF; DNA: TGCGCCAGCAGCTTGGCCGCTAGGACAGGGGACTATGGCTACACCTTC
size: .; D: .; length: 15; J: TRBJ2-5; V: TRBV4-1; CDR3: CASSQGSGEGETQYF; DNA: TGCGCCAGCAGCCAAGGCTCAGGGGAAGGAGAGACCCAGTACTTC
size: .; D: .; length: 13; J: TRBJ1-1; V: TRBV29-1; CDR3: CSVGTDTNTEAFF; DNA: TGCAGCGTTGGGACAGACACGAACACTGAAGCTTTCTTT
size: few; D: TRBD1; length: 14; J: TRBJ1-4; V: TRBV2; CDR3: CASSYGTGNEKLFF; DNA: TGTGCCAGCAGTTACGGGACAGGGAATGAAAAACTGTTTTTT
size: .; D: .; length: 14; J: TRBJ1-4; V: TRBV6-5; CDR3: CASSQDSSPEKLFF; DNA: TGTGCCAGCAGTCAGGACAGCTCCCCTGAAAAACTGTTTTTT
size: few; D: .; length: 14; J: TRBJ1-1; V: TRBV18; CDR3: CASSPTVLNTEAFF; DNA: TGTGCCAGCTCGCCAACAGTGCTGAACACTGAAGCTTTCTTT
size: .; D: TRBD1; length: 14; J: TRBJ2-3; V: TRBV5-4; CDR3: CASSGQGDLDTQYF; DNA: TGTGCCAGCAGCGGACAGGGGGACCTCGATACGCAGTATTTT
size: .; D: TRBD2; length: 17; J: TRBJ2-5; V: TRBV5-1; CDR3: CASSLWGLAGSQETQYF; DNA: TGCGCCAGCAGCTTGTGGGGACTAGCGGGAAGTCAAGAGACCCAGTACTTC
size: .; D: .; length: 16; J: TRBJ2-2; V: TRBV5-1; CDR3: CASSFGSLGNTGELFF; DNA: TGCGCCAGCAGCTTCGGGTCCTTGGGGAACACCGGGGAGCTGTTTTTT
size: once; D: .; length: 18; J: TRBJ2-3; V: TRBV11-2; CDR3: CASSLGARQGHRTDTQYF; DNA: TGTGCCAGCAGCTTAGGGGCCCGCCAGGGCCATAGGACAGATACGCAGTATTTT
size: .; D: .; length: 13; J: TRBJ1-2; V: TRBV7-2; CDR3: CASSLYVAGGYTF; DNA: TGTGCCAGCAGCTTATATGTTGCTGGCGGCTACACCTTC
size: .; D: TRBD2; length: 16; J: TRBJ2-1; V: TRBV7-9; CDR3: CASSPSRGVSYNEQFF; DNA: TGTGCCAGCAGCCCGAGCCGGGGGGTATCCTACAATGAGCAGTTCTTC
size: .; D: TRBD2; length: 14; J: TRBJ2-1; V: TRBV30; CDR3: CAWSVLASGGAEFF; DNA: TGTGCCTGGAGTGTACTCGCTAGCGGGGGGGCAGAGTTCTTC
size: once; D: TRBD2; length: 13; J: TRBJ2-5; V: TRBV30; CDR3: CAWSWGLAKTQYF; DNA: TGTGCCTGGAGTTGGGGACTAGCAAAGACCCAGTACTTC
size: .; D: TRBD1; length: 14; J: TRBJ2-7; V: TRBV6-5; CDR3: CASTPTRGYHEQYF; DNA: TGTGCCAGCACCCCGACCAGGGGGTACCACGAGCAGTACTTC
size: once; D: TRBD1; length: 17; J: TRBJ1-2; V: TRBV30; CDR3: CAWSRLGQGSLTYGYTF; DNA: TGTGCCTGGAGCCGTTTGGGACAGGGGTCCCTCACCTATGGCTACACCTTC
size: .; D: TRBD1; length: 16; J: TRBJ1-5; V: TRBV6-5; CDR3: CASSSTGGFTNQPQHF; DNA: TGTGCCAGCAGTTCGACAGGGGGATTTACTAATCAGCCCCAGCATTTT
size: .; D: TRBD1; length: 13; J: TRBJ1-1; V: TRBV6-6; CDR3: CASTPGQITEAFF; DNA: TGTGCCAGCACCCCGGGACAGATCACTGAAGCTTTCTTT
size: .; D: .; length: 14; J: TRBJ1-2; V: TRBV28; CDR3: CASSSGGRVYGYTF; DNA: TGTGCCAGCAGTTCCGGGGGGCGCGTCTATGGCTACACCTTC
size: medium-sized; D: TRBD2; length: 19; J: TRBJ2-1; V: TRBV7-9; CDR3: CASSTDRILAGLSYNEQFF; DNA: TGTGCCAGCAGCACAGACAGAATACTAGCGGGACTCTCCTACAATGAGCAGTTCTTC
size: .; D: .; length: 15; J: TRBJ1-3; V: TRBV11-3; CDR3: CASSLNSLAGNTIYF; DNA: TGTGCCAGCAGCTTAAACAGTCTGGCTGGAAACACCATATATTTT
size: once; D: .; length: 15; J: TRBJ2-1; V: TRBV18; CDR3: CASSPSGYEGGEQFF; DNA: TGTGCCAGCTCACCATCTGGATACGAGGGAGGTGAGCAGTTCTTC
size: .; D: TRBD2; length: 17; J: TRBJ2-1; V: TRBV6-4; CDR3: CASSELAGGDLYNEQFF; DNA: TGTGCCAGCAGTGAGCTAGCGGGAGGGGACCTCTACAATGAGCAGTTCTTC
size: .; D: .; length: 16; J: TRBJ2-7; V: TRBV5-1; CDR3: CASSLGWGVWSYEQYF; DNA: TGCGCCAGCAGCTTGGGATGGGGGGTATGGTCCTACGAGCAGTACTTC
size: once; D: .; length: 17; J: TRBJ2-3; V: TRBV5-1; CDR3: CASSLPLTTTSTDTQYF; DNA: TGCGCCAGCAGCTTGCCATTGACGACAACTAGCACAGATACGCAGTATTTT
size: .; D: TRBD2; length: 16; J: TRBJ2-7; V: TRBV28; CDR3: CASSILLAGGPYEQYF; DNA: TGTGCCAGCAGCATCCTACTAGCGGGAGGGCCCTACGAGCAGTACTTC
size: .; D: TRBD1; length: 13; J: TRBJ2-5; V: TRBV30; CDR3: CAWGGQGSKTQYF; DNA: TGTGCCTGGGGGGGACAGGGGTCAAAGACCCAGTACTTC
size: once; D: TRBD1; length: 15; J: TRBJ1-1; V: TRBV6-5; CDR3: CASRRDGTGDTEAFF; DNA: TGTGCCAGCAGACGCGACGGGACAGGGGACACTGAAGCTTTCTTT
size: .; D: .; length: 14; J: TRBJ2-7; V: TRBV11-2; CDR3: CASSLGLVIYEQYF; DNA: TGTGCCAGCAGCTTAGGACTAGTCATCTACGAGCAGTACTTC
size: .; D: .; length: 11; J: TRBJ1-2; V: TRBV20-1; CDR3: CSARWLNGYTF; DNA: TGCAGTGCTAGGTGGCTGAATGGCTACACCTTC